Listed here are 32 T cell receptor beta chains from one sample, sequenced in a study of response to subunit inactivated influenza vaccine (dated by TCRdb to about 2018). Preparation of the library involved RT-PCR. Sequencer: Illumina HiSeq 2500. TCRdb reworked the public reads: Q25 trimming with fastp, MiXCR clone assembly, productive beta chains retained. When rows share a CDR3 protein, they turn into one entry using the most common DNA and genes. Recorded for this sample are around 760,000 distinct CDR3 sequences; more than 11% of them occurred a single time. Of the sample, roughly 6.4% falls within the top ten clones. The sample was PBMCs from blood, taken about 14 days before vaccination. Receptors originate from a man over 45 who received an inactivated influenza vaccine. Donor details come from another sample of the same person, matched by shared clones.

V gene TRBV5-6 combines with J gene TRBJ2-4, with TRBD2 identical over 13 bases. The CDR3 has 15 residues. Germline CDR1 reads SGHDT; CDR2 reads YYEEEE. Trimming at V came to 4 bases and at J to 4 bases, leaving 2 bases not matched to a gene. The CDR3: CASSGTSGDKNIQYF. DNA of the CDR3: TGTGCCAGCAGCGGGACTAGCGGGGATAAAAACATTCAGTACTTC.

The chain employs TRBV27 and TRBJ1-4; 7 nucleotides line up with TRBD1. J lost 1 base, V lost 4 bases, and 3 bases had no gene match. Germline loops: CDR1 MNHEY, CDR2 SMNVEV (reference sequence). The CDR3 contains 15 residues. The CDR3 protein is CASSSTGRTNEKLFF. DNA for the CDR3: TGTGCCAGCAGTTCGACAGGGAGAACTAATGAAAAACTGTTTTTT.

The chain couples TRBV7-8 to TRBJ1-4, with a weak D call TRBD1 (6 bases). V was cut by 0 bases and J by 8 bases, with 13 bases left in between. The length of the CDR3 is 15 residues. In germline, CDR1 is SGHVS, CDR2 FQNEAQ. CDR3 protein: CASSLAGGLGEKLFF. As DNA, the CDR3 is TGTGCCAGCAGCTTAGCTGGGGGGCTGGGGGAAAAACTGTTTTTT.

CDR3 protein: CASSLGGLAGRNEQFF. The DNA of the CDR3 is TGTGCCAGCAGTTTAGGGGGACTAGCGGGACGCAATGAGCAGTTCTTC. The chain recombines TRBV28 with TRBJ2-1; TRBD2 matches at 13 bases. In germline, CDR1 is MDHEN, CDR2 SYDVKM. The V gene end was trimmed by 2 bases and the J gene end by 6 bases; junction bases not matched to a gene: 4. The CDR3 runs 16 residues.

This clonotype was observed a few times. The chain uses TRBV12-3 or TRBV12-4 and TRBJ1-1; no clear D. This CDR3 is 12 amino acids long. Trimming took 3 bases from V and 4 from J, leaving 6 bases between them. The CDR3 loop is CASSLVPTEAFF. The CDR3 DNA sequence: TGTGCCAGCAGTTTGGTGCCCACTGAAGCTTTCTTT.

CDR3 amino acids: CASSSLVGPYEQYF. The CDR3 region has the DNA TGTGCCAGCAGTTCGCTCGTGGGCCCCTACGAGCAGTACTTC. This rearrangement joins TRBV28 to TRBJ2-7; no clear D. This CDR3 comprises 14 residues. Germline V lookup: CDR1 MDHEN, CDR2 SYDVKM. V gave up 4 bases and J gave up 2 bases, with 12 bases separating them.

This rearrangement joins TRBV9 to TRBJ2-1; 14 bases map to TRBD2. In germline, CDR1 is SGDLS, CDR2 YYNGEE. After removal of 3 bases from V and 6 bases from J, the junction contained 2 bases not matched to a gene. The CDR3 spans 15 residues. CDR3: CASSAGTSGGNEQFF. In DNA, the CDR3 is TGTGCCAGCAGCGCCGGGACTAGCGGGGGCAATGAGCAGTTCTTC. The variable domain in full, completed from reference TRBV9 and TRBJ2-1, reads DSGVTQTPKHLITATGQRVTLRCSPRSGDLSVYWYQQSLDQGLQFLIQYYNGEERAKGNILERFSAQQFPDLHSELNLSSLELGDSALYFCASSAGTSGGNEQFFGPGTRLTVL.

This chain joins TRBV7-2 and TRBJ2-3; D gene uncertain. Trimming took 4 bases from V and 3 from J, leaving 17 bases between them. Germline V lookup: CDR1 SGHTA, CDR2 FQGNSA. The CDR3 consists of 16 residues. The CDR3 sequence is CASSSLTTTETDTQYF. The CDR3, as DNA: TGTGCCAGCAGCTCCCTCACCACAACGGAGACAGATACGCAGTATTTT. Looking up the rest from reference TRBV7-2 and TRBJ2-3 gives the full variable domain: GAGVSQSPSNKVTEKGKDVELRCDPISGHTALYWYRQSLGQGLEFLIYFQGNSAPDKSGLPSDRFSAERTGGSVSTLTIQRTQQEDSAVYLCASSSLTTTETDTQYFGPGTRLTVL.

The chain uses TRBV4-1 and TRBJ1-1; D ambiguous. The ends were cut back, 0 bases at V and 7 bases at J, with 15 bases in the middle. Germline V gene data show CDR1 as MGHRA and CDR2 as YSYEKL. This CDR3 region has 15 residues. This chain's CDR3 is CASSQDNRGRSEAFF. The CDR3, as DNA: TGCGCCAGCAGCCAAGATAACAGAGGCCGAAGTGAAGCTTTCTTT.

This clonotype was detected a few times. The chain combines TRBV18 with TRBJ2-2; D call uncertain. The CDR3 consists of 13 residues. CDR1 and CDR2 (germline): KGHSH, LQKENI. V was cut by 6 bases and J by 0 bases, with 5 bases left in between. The CDR3 bases are TGTGCCAGCTCGGCGGCGAACACCGGGGAGCTGTTTTTT. Amino acids: CASSAANTGELFF.

V and J are TRBV4-2 and TRBJ2-3, with 14 bases identical to TRBD2. Per germline, CDR1 LGHNA and CDR2 YNFKEQ. The junction had 9 bases not matched to a gene; V was cut back by 2 bases and J by 5 bases. The CDR3 is made up of 18 amino acids. CDR3 sequence reads: CASSQNPGLAGDVDTQYF. In DNA form, the CDR3 reads TGTGCCAGCAGCCAAAACCCGGGACTAGCGGGAGATGTAGATACGCAGTATTTT.

The chain employs TRBV29-1 and TRBJ1-5; D not resolved. CDR1 is SQVTM and CDR2 is ANQGSEA in the germline V gene. The CDR3 totals 13 residues. The V end lost 4 bases, the J end lost 3 bases, and 10 bases lay between the germline ends. CDR3 DNA sequence: TGCAGCGTTGGAGAAGGGTACAATCAGCCCCAGCATTTT. Its protein product is CSVGEGYNQPQHF.

This clonotype was seen a handful of times. J is TRBJ1-2 and V is TRBV12-3 or TRBV12-4; TRBD1 aligns across 7 bases. The CDR3 runs 14 residues. Unmatched junction bases numbered 10, after V lost 5 bases and J lost 7 bases. CDR3 sequence: CASSRGQTELGYTF. CDR3 DNA sequence: TGTGCCAGCAGTCGGGGACAGACCGAGCTTGGCTACACCTTC.

This clonotype was observed once. The gene calls are TRBV20-1 and TRBJ1-1; D is undetermined. CDR1 and CDR2 (germline): DFQATT, SNEGSKA (reference sequence). There are 15 residues in the CDR3. The V end was cut by 1 base, the J end by 0 bases, with 12 bases between. The CDR3 loop is CSARGRERMNTEAFF. The CDR3 DNA follows: TGCAGTGCTAGAGGTCGTGAACGTATGAACACTGAAGCTTTCTTT.

This clonotype was seen a few times. The rearrangement links TRBV3-1 to TRBJ2-1; D perhaps matches TRBD2 (5 bases). CDR3 length: 15 amino acids. V was shortened by 3 bases and J by 3 bases, with 12 bases between the two germline ends. Germline CDR1 and CDR2: LGHDT and YNNKEL (reference sequence). The DNA of the CDR3 is TGTGCCAGCAGCCAGGGTCTAGCCCTCTACAATGAGCAGTTCTTC. It is translated as CASSQGLALYNEQFF.

This clonotype was observed a few times. This sequence joins TRBV4-1 and TRBJ1-4; D uncertain. The germline V and J ends were trimmed by 4 bases and 8 bases, with 8 bases remaining between them. This CDR3 contains 12 residues. Germline values: CDR1 MGHRA, CDR2 YSYEKL. The CDR3 nucleotides read TGCGCCAGCAGCCGCACCCAAGAAAAACTGTTTTTT. It is translated as CASSRTQEKLFF.

The chain is built from TRBV4-3 and TRBJ2-1, with 9 bases matching TRBD2. The CDR3 runs to 15 residues. Germline V gene sequence: CDR1 LGHNA, CDR2 YSLEER. Unmatched junction bases numbered 0, after V lost 0 bases and J lost 3 bases. CDR3 coding DNA: TGCGCCAGCAGCCAAGAGCGGGGGGGCTACAATGAGCAGTTCTTC. It is translated as CASSQERGGYNEQFF.

This clonotype was picked up a small number of times. The chain carries TRBV24-1 and TRBJ2-5, with 9 bases matching TRBD2. This CDR3 contains 15 residues. The V and J ends lost 3 bases and 2 bases, in that order; junction bases with no gene match: 3. In germline, CDR1 is KGHDR, CDR2 SFDVKD. CDR3 region: CATSDPTSGQETQYF. In nucleotides, the CDR3 is TGTGCCACCAGTGATCCGACTAGCGGACAAGAGACCCAGTACTTC.

This clonotype was observed a handful of times. This chain links TRBV5-1 with TRBJ2-3; no reliable D call. The V gene's germline CDR1 is SGHRS and CDR2 YFSETQ. V lost 4 bases and J lost 1, with 16 bases in between. This CDR3 is built from 16 residues. The CDR3, as DNA: TGCGCCAGCAGCCCGGGCTCAGTGGTTGGCACAGATACGCAGTATTTT. It yields the protein CASSPGSVVGTDTQYF.

This clonotype was detected many times. The V and J genes are TRBV6-2 or TRBV6-3 and TRBJ2-1; no definite D call. CDR3 length: 11 amino acids. The germline V and J ends were trimmed by 2 bases and 6 bases, with 2 bases remaining between them. Germline CDR1 MNHEY, CDR2 SVGEGT. CDR3 in amino acids: CASSYRNEQFF. CDR3 in DNA: TGTGCCAGCAGTTACCGCAATGAGCAGTTCTTC.

V usage is TRBV18 and J usage is TRBJ2-3; 12 nucleotides agree with TRBD2. J gave up 5 bases and V 6 bases, and 3 bases lay outside the gene matches. The germline gives CDR1 KGHSH, CDR2 LQKENI. The CDR3 consists of 14 residues. The CDR3 coding sequence is TGTGCCAGCTCTAAGGGACTAGCGGGAGATACGCAGTATTTT. It yields the protein CASSKGLAGDTQYF.

V and J are TRBV4-3 and TRBJ2-3; D possibly corresponds to TRBD2 (6 bases). Germline V gene lookup returns CDR1 LGHNA and CDR2 YSLEER. Trimming left V 0 bases short and J 3 bases short, with 13 bases between. The CDR3 is 16 amino acids. The CDR3 loop reads CASSQDRTMATDTQYF. DNA for the CDR3: TGCGCCAGCAGCCAAGATCGGACTATGGCGACAGATACGCAGTATTTT.

This chain uses TRBV7-9 with TRBJ2-7; 7 bases match TRBD1. The CDR3 is made up of 14 amino acids. In germline, CDR1 is SEHNR, CDR2 FQNEAQ (reference sequence). V was pared by 6 bases and J by 7 bases, with 12 bases of the junction left unmatched. CDR3 region: CASSHRGRVGEQYF. In DNA, the CDR3 is TGTGCCAGCAGTCATAGGGGGCGGGTTGGAGAGCAGTACTTC.

This clonotype was counted between two and nine times. V is TRBV4-1 and J is TRBJ2-7; TRBD1 might be the D (5 bases). CDR1 is MGHRA and CDR2 is YSYEKL in the germline V gene. This CDR3 has 15 amino acids. V was pared by 0 bases and J by 2 bases, with 11 bases between. This chain's CDR3 is CASSQEWGWTYEQYF. The CDR3 region has the DNA TGCGCCAGCAGCCAAGAATGGGGCTGGACCTACGAGCAGTACTTC.

This clonotype appeared a few times. The gene calls are TRBV28 and TRBJ2-3, with 7 bases matching TRBD2. V lost 4 bases to trimming and J lost 4 bases; unmatched junction nucleotides: 8. Germline V lookup: CDR1 MDHEN, CDR2 SYDVKM. CDR3 length: 15 amino acids. The CDR3 here is CASSSSGTRADTQYF. CDR3 coding DNA: TGTGCCAGCAGTTCTAGCGGAACTCGGGCAGATACGCAGTATTTT.

CDR3 sequence reads: CASSERGGDEQFF. In DNA form, the CDR3 reads TGTGCCAGCAGTGAGCGGGGGGGCGATGAGCAGTTCTTC. The chain couples TRBV2 to TRBJ2-1, with 9 bases matching TRBD2. The germline V gene has CDR1 SNHLY and CDR2 FYNNEI. This CDR3 contains 13 residues. Unmatched junction bases numbered 2, after V lost 3 bases and J lost 8 bases.

The chain combines TRBV9 with TRBJ2-1; TRBD2 agrees at 7 bases. From germline, CDR1 is SGDLS and CDR2 YYNGEE. The CDR3 is made up of 13 amino acids. Trimming at V came to 2 bases and at J to 5 bases, leaving 1 base not matched to a gene. The CDR3 nucleotides are TGTGCCAGCAGCGTGGCGGGAGACAATGAGCAGTTCTTC. It translates to CASSVAGDNEQFF.

In this sample, this clonotype turned up a few times. The chain is built from TRBV4-1 and TRBJ2-5; the match to TRBD2 covers 8 bases. The J segment lost 5 bases and the V segment lost 1 base, leaving 6 bases of the junction unmatched. Germline CDR1 MGHRA, CDR2 YSYEKL. CDR3 length: 15 residues. The CDR3 spells CASSQAGGGIETQYF. The CDR3 nucleotides read TGCGCCAGCAGCCAAGCGGGGGGGGGTATCGAGACCCAGTACTTC.

This clonotype was found a few times. The V and J genes are TRBV6-2 or TRBV6-3 and TRBJ2-7; 11 bases align to TRBD2. From germline, CDR1 is MNHEY and CDR2 SVGEGT. V was clipped by 6 bases and J by 0 bases; unmatched bases: 4. The length of the CDR3 is 15 residues. The CDR3 DNA sequence: TGTGCCAGCAGCCGGGGACTAGCGGACTCCTACGAGCAGTACTTC. Protein sequence: CASSRGLADSYEQYF.

This clonotype was observed once. The chain employs TRBV12-3 or TRBV12-4 and TRBJ2-5; D may be TRBD1 (6 bases). V shed 6 bases and J shed 5 bases, with 22 bases lying between them. The CDR3 extends over 16 amino acids. In nucleotides, the CDR3 is TGTGCCAGCAGCCCCTCCCAGGGGAGCCTGGGGGAGACCCAGTACTTC. Encoded protein: CASSPSQGSLGETQYF.

This clonotype appeared a few times. The chain joins TRBV7-2 to TRBJ2-3; 9 bases line up with TRBD2. V lost 5 bases and J lost 3; bases outside the gene matches: 6. The CDR3 is 15 amino acids. The germline V gene has CDR1 SGHTA and CDR2 FQGNSA. DNA of the CDR3: TGTGCCAGCAGCCCTAGCGGGGCCGCGACAGATACGCAGTATTTT. It is translated as CASSPSGAATDTQYF.

Only a few counts were recorded for this clonotype. This chain joins TRBV6-2 or TRBV6-3 and TRBJ2-1; D tentatively reads TRBD1 or TRBD2 (6 bases each). Trimming left V 6 bases short and J 1 base short, with 13 bases between. Looked up from germline, CDR1 is MNHEY and CDR2 is SVGEGT. This CDR3 contains 15 residues. The CDR3 DNA sequence: TGTGCCAGCAGACTACTAGGGGGGTCCTACAATGAGCAGTTCTTC. Translating gives CASRLLGGSYNEQFF.